Following are 29 T cell receptor beta chains from one sample sequenced in a study of shared clonotypes between healthy human individuals (dated by TCRdb to 2020 to 2022). CD8 naive samples were obtained by positive selection for CCR7 among CD45RO-negative cells, yielding a CD45RA+CCR7+ population from which TemRA cells were excluded. Library preparation was by the immunoSEQ multiplex PCR assay. TCRdb took over this immuneACCESS table, retaining in-frame rearrangements with V and J assigned. Such tables are incomplete; in checked studies, under half of the missing clones stem from an unresolved V gene, and the remainder is unexplained. The sample includes some 580,000 clones, with 95% to 98% observed a single time. Of the sample, around 0.3% falls within the top ten clones. The sequenced sample consisted of naive CD8+ T cells sorted from blood. The sample's cell subset or site label, decoded: CD45RA+CCR7+. Source of these receptors: a man younger than 45 in good health.

This sequence joins TRBV7-3 and TRBJ2-7; TRBD2 matches 11 bases. Germline V lookup: CDR1 SGHTA, CDR2 FQGTGA. V was pared by 1 base and J by 3 bases, with 5 bases of the junction left unmatched. The CDR3 has 16 amino acids. The CDR3: CASSLRLAGPNYEQYF. For the CDR3, the DNA is TGTGCCAGCAGCTTAAGACTAGCGGGACCCAACTACGAGCAGTACTTC.

The chain couples TRBV7-9 to TRBJ1-2; D might be TRBD1 (5 bases). V was clipped by 4 bases and J by 5 bases, with 14 bases between them. The length of the CDR3 is 14 residues. Germline V gene lookup returns CDR1 SEHNR and CDR2 FQNEAQ (reference sequence). CDR3 protein: CASSYSGTTYGYTF. In DNA, the CDR3 is TGTGCCAGCAGCTACTCAGGGACCACTTATGGCTACACCTTC.

The chain is built from TRBV15 and TRBJ2-5; D could derive from TRBD1 or TRBD2 (6 bases each). Germline assignment: CDR1 LNHNV and CDR2 YYDKDF (reference sequence). The length of the CDR3 is 14 residues. Trimming shortened V by 7 bases and J by 4 bases, and 16 bases separated the two germline ends. The CDR3 region is CATTIGGSGETQYF. The CDR3 DNA reads TGTGCCACCACTATAGGGGGTAGCGGAGAGACCCAGTACTTC.

The chain links TRBV11-2 to TRBJ2-3; 9 bases are a match to TRBD2. This CDR3 comprises 19 residues. V was pared by 4 bases and J by 2 bases, with 16 bases of the junction left unmatched. Germline values: CDR1 SGHAT, CDR2 FQNNGV. The CDR3 DNA follows: TGTGCCAGCAGCTCAAATGGGGCGGGAGGGCCCCCACTCACAGATACGCAGTATTTT. Translation: CASSSNGAGGPPLTDTQYF.

The chain couples TRBV29-1 to TRBJ2-1; the match to TRBD2 covers 13 bases. Germline CDR1 reads SQVTM; CDR2 reads ANQGSEA. The J segment lost 4 bases and the V segment lost 1 base, leaving 19 bases of the junction unmatched. The CDR3 loop spans 21 amino acids. The CDR3 sequence is CSVEVSPEGTSGTMGYNEQFF. The CDR3 DNA sequence: TGCAGCGTTGAAGTATCCCCCGAGGGGACTAGCGGGACTATGGGGTACAATGAGCAGTTCTTC.

V usage is TRBV15 and J usage is TRBJ2-2; D perhaps matches TRBD2 (5 bases). The V end was cut by 3 bases, the J end by 2 bases, with 16 bases between. Germline CDR1 is LNHNV and CDR2 is YYDKDF (reference sequence). CDR3 length: 17 residues. The CDR3 coding sequence is TGTGCCACCAGCAGCACCCTAGCAGACATTAACACCGGGGAGCTGTTTTTT. Protein sequence: CATSSTLADINTGELFF. The whole variable domain, filled in from reference TRBV15 and TRBJ2-2, reads DAMVIQNPRYQVTQFGKPVTLSCSQTLNHNVMYWYQQKSSQAPKLLFHYYDKDFNNEADTPDNFQSRRPNTSFCFLDIRSPGLGDTAMYLCATSSTLADINTGELFFGEGSRLTVL.

The gene calls are TRBV4-1 and TRBJ2-7, with TRBD1 matching over 11 bases. Germline-derived CDR1 and CDR2 are MGHRA and YSYEKL. This CDR3 comprises 15 residues. V shed 0 bases and J 4 bases; nucleotides not matched to a gene: 2. The CDR3 nucleotides are TGCGCCAGCAGCCAAGACGGGACAGGGGGTTACGAGCAGTACTTC. This translates into CASSQDGTGGYEQYF.

The chain employs TRBV25-1 and TRBJ2-5; 8 bases are shared with TRBD1. Looked up from germline, CDR1 is MGHDK and CDR2 is SYGVNS. The CDR3 length is 14 residues. Losses at the gene ends were 4 bases for V and 2 bases for J; bases not matched to a gene: 3. The CDR3 protein is CASSVGQGQETQYF. Here the CDR3 DNA reads TGTGCCAGCAGTGTAGGACAGGGTCAAGAGACCCAGTACTTC.

V usage is TRBV7-9 and J usage is TRBJ1-5; D remains ambiguous. Between the trimmed V and J ends, which lost 5 bases and 1 base, there was a span of 18 bases. The germline V gene encodes CDR1 SEHNR and CDR2 FQNEAQ (reference sequence). The CDR3 loop spans 17 amino acids. The CDR3 nucleotides read TGTGCCAGCAGCCCTACTGGCCGCGCGGGCAGCAATCAGCCCCAGCATTTT. Translating gives CASSPTGRAGSNQPQHF.

The genes are TRBV5-1 and TRBJ2-7, with 8 bases aligning to TRBD1. CDR1 is SGHRS, CDR2 YFSETQ, per germline. CDR3 length: 15 amino acids. The V gene end was trimmed by 4 bases and the J gene end by 2 bases; junction bases not matched to a gene: 8. DNA for the CDR3: TGCGCCAGCAGCCCCGCCGGGACAGGCACCTACGAGCAGTACTTC. This translates into CASSPAGTGTYEQYF. Full variable domain (outside the CDR3, taken from reference TRBV5-1 and TRBJ2-7): KAGVTQTPRYLIKTRGQQVTLSCSPISGHRSVSWYQQTPGQGLQFLFEYFSETQRNKGNFPGRFSGRQFSNSRSEMNVSTLELGDSALYLCASSPAGTGTYEQYFGPGTRLTVT.

The V call is TRBV7-9, the J call TRBJ2-5; possible D gene TRBD2, 5 bases. CDR3 size: 12 residues. V was clipped by 5 bases and J by 5 bases, with 9 bases between them. The V gene's germline CDR1 is SEHNR and CDR2 FQNEAQ (reference sequence). CDR3: CASSPGWETQYF. DNA for the CDR3: TGTGCCAGCAGCCCGGGGTGGGAGACCCAGTACTTC.

This chain joins TRBV9 and TRBJ2-1; TRBD2 aligns across 8 bases. V trimming: 4 bases; J trimming: 4 bases; junction bases outside the gene matches: 13. The CDR3 contains 17 residues. The V gene's germline CDR1 is SGDLS and CDR2 YYNGEE. The CDR3 DNA reads as TGTGCCAGCAGCTTACCAGCGGGAGAAGTAGGTTACAATGAGCAGTTCTTC. This sequence encodes CASSLPAGEVGYNEQFF.

Comment on this clone: Other DNA sequences of this sample code for an identical CDR3. This rearrangement joins TRBV28 to TRBJ2-7; 9 bases are a match to TRBD1. Losses at the gene ends were 3 bases for V and 4 bases for J; bases not matched to a gene: 1. Germline V gene lookup returns CDR1 MDHEN and CDR2 SYDVKM. The CDR3 runs 13 residues. In DNA form, the CDR3 reads TGTGCCAGCAGTTTTGGACAGGGGTACGAGCAGTACTTC. Its protein product is CASSFGQGYEQYF.

The chain has TRBV19 and TRBJ1-2, with D possibly TRBD1 on 6 matching bases. From germline, CDR1 is LNHDA and CDR2 SQIVND (reference sequence). The CDR3 is made up of 12 amino acids. With 3 bases removed from V and 8 bases from J, the gap between germline ends came to 10 bases. CDR3 region: CASSMTGGGYTF. DNA for the CDR3: TGTGCCAGTAGTATGACAGGCGGGGGCTACACCTTC.

The chain combines TRBV6-5 with TRBJ1-1; no definite D call. Per the germline V gene, CDR1 is MNHEY and CDR2 is SVGAGI. The CDR3 length is 11 residues. CDR3 sequence (DNA): TGTGCTACGTCTCTGGGCACTGAAGCTTTCTTT. Amino acid sequence: CATSLGTEAFF.

The V call is TRBV5-1, the J call TRBJ2-1; tentatively, D is TRBD2 (6 bases). This CDR3 region has 17 residues. V shed 4 bases and J shed 4 bases, with 21 bases lying between them. CDR1 is SGHRS and CDR2 is YFSETQ in the germline V gene. Here the CDR3 DNA reads TGCGCCAGCAGCAGAACCGAGAGGGAGGCAAAATACAATGAGCAGTTCTTC. Translation: CASSRTEREAKYNEQFF.

The J gene is TRBJ2-7, the V gene TRBV9, with D unresolved. This CDR3 comprises 14 residues. V was pared by 0 bases and J by 5 bases, with 12 bases between. CDR1 SGDLS and CDR2 YYNGEE come from the germline V gene. DNA for the CDR3: TGTGCCAGCAGCGTAGGGGGTAGCCCCAACGAGCAGTACTTC. Protein sequence: CASSVGGSPNEQYF.

The CDR3 is CASSRTSGPEDTQYF. CDR3 DNA sequence: TGTGCCAGCAGCCGTACTAGCGGACCCGAGGATACGCAGTATTTT. This sequence joins TRBV5-6 and TRBJ2-3; 8 bases map to TRBD2. The CDR3 is made up of 15 amino acids. J was trimmed by 6 bases and V by 4 bases; bases with no gene match: 10. CDR1 is SGHDT, CDR2 YYEEEE, per germline.

The gene calls are TRBV7-2 and TRBJ2-7, with 12 bases matching TRBD2. J gave up 1 base and V 1 base, and 8 bases lay outside the gene matches. CDR1 and CDR2 (germline): SGHTA, FQGNSA. The CDR3 loop spans 18 amino acids. The DNA for the CDR3 is TGTGCCAGCAGCTTAGGACTAGCGGGAGATTTCAGATCCTACGAGCAGTACTTC. Translating it yields CASSLGLAGDFRSYEQYF.

The rearrangement links TRBV6-5 to TRBJ2-2; 10 bases agree with TRBD2. This CDR3 is 15 amino acids long. CDR1 and CDR2 from the germline V gene are MNHEY and SVGAGI. After removal of 6 bases from V and 1 base from J, the junction contained 2 bases not matched to a gene. This CDR3 reads CASRLAGVNTGELFF. Written as DNA, the CDR3 is TGTGCCAGCAGGCTAGCGGGAGTGAACACCGGGGAGCTGTTTTTT.

This rearrangement joins TRBV30 to TRBJ2-2, with TRBD2 as a possible D gene (6 bases). This CDR3 has 15 residues. Germline values: CDR1 GTSNPN, CDR2 SVGIG (reference sequence). Trimming cost V 2 bases and J 1 base, with 11 bases left between them. This CDR3 is CAWSPRTKNTGELFF. The CDR3 DNA reads TGTGCCTGGAGTCCCAGGACTAAGAACACCGGGGAGCTGTTTTTT.

The chain uses TRBV6-6 and TRBJ1-5, with 7 bases fitting TRBD1. The CDR3 is made up of 16 amino acids. V shed 2 bases and J 0 bases; nucleotides not matched to a gene: 4. Germline-derived CDR1 and CDR2 are MNHNY and SVGAGI (reference sequence). The CDR3 DNA is TGTGCCAGCAGTTACACAGGGGATAATAGCAATCAGCCCCAGCATTTT. It encodes CASSYTGDNSNQPQHF.

This chain links TRBV6-6 with TRBJ2-1, with D perhaps TRBD1 (5 bases). Germline V lookup: CDR1 MNHNY, CDR2 SVGAGI (reference sequence). The V and J ends lost 2 bases and 9 bases respectively, with 17 bases between them. The CDR3 spans 15 residues. CDR3 amino acids: CASSYGPGSSGEQFF. The DNA for the CDR3 is TGTGCCAGCAGTTACGGTCCAGGGTCTAGTGGTGAGCAGTTCTTC.

The CDR3 sequence: CASTSDSDSYEQYF. The CDR3 DNA follows: TGTGCCAGTACCTCGGACAGCGACTCCTACGAGCAGTACTTC. This rearrangement joins TRBV19 to TRBJ2-7, with TRBD1 as a possible D gene (6 bases). There are 14 residues in the CDR3. In germline, CDR1 is LNHDA, CDR2 SQIVND (reference sequence). With 7 bases removed from V and 0 bases from J, the gap between germline ends came to 13 bases. Full variable domain (rest looked up from reference TRBV19 and TRBJ2-7): DGGITQSPKYLFRKEGQNVTLSCEQNLNHDAMYWYRQDPGQGLRLIYYSQIVNDFQKGDIAEGYSVSREKKESFPLTVTSAQKNPTAFYLCASTSDSDSYEQYFGPGTRLTVT.

Of note for this clone: Germline and junction disagree at one end, which may indicate a read error. This chain connects TRBV7-9 to TRBJ2-7; D is unclear. From germline, CDR1 is SEHNR and CDR2 FQNEAQ (reference sequence). The CDR3 spans 12 residues. CDR3 sequence (DNA): TGTGCCAGCAGTTTAGAGGCTTTCGAGCAGTACTTC. Translated: CASSLEAFEQYF.

The CDR3 sequence: CASSPPGVSNTGELFF. DNA of the CDR3: TGTGCCAGCAGCCCCCCCGGGGTCTCGAACACCGGGGAGCTGTTTTTT. The V call is TRBV7-9, the J call TRBJ2-2, with D possibly being TRBD2 (5 bases). CDR1 is SEHNR and CDR2 is FQNEAQ in the germline V gene (reference sequence). This CDR3 is 16 amino acids long. Trimming stripped 5 bases from V and 0 bases from J, with 13 bases between. The full variable domain, its missing parts supplied by reference TRBV7-9 and TRBJ2-2, is DTGVSQNPRHKITKRGQNVTFRCDPISEHNRLYWYRQTLGQGPEFLTYFQNEAQLEKSRLLSDRFSAERPKGSFSTLEIQRTEQGDSAMYLCASSPPGVSNTGELFFGEGSRLTVL.

This chain connects TRBV7-9 to TRBJ2-3, with unresolved D. The ends were cut back, 3 bases at V and 2 bases at J, with 9 bases in the middle. The V gene's germline CDR1 is SEHNR and CDR2 FQNEAQ (reference sequence). The CDR3 loop spans 14 amino acids. The CDR3 sequence is CASSFPPYTDTQYF. CDR3 nucleotide sequence: TGTGCCAGCAGCTTTCCGCCATACACAGATACGCAGTATTTT.

CDR3 residues: CASSDPTWGIEQFF. The CDR3 coding sequence is TGTGCCAGCAGCGACCCCACATGGGGTATTGAGCAGTTCTTC. This chain connects TRBV5-4 to TRBJ2-1; no clear D. Per germline, CDR1 SGHNT and CDR2 YYREEE (reference sequence). This CDR3 comprises 14 residues. Trimming took off 4 bases at V and 9 bases at J, with 17 bases between the two ends.

CDR3 DNA sequence: TGTGCCAGCAGCCACCCGGGACAGGGAGGAGATACGCAGTATTTT. Protein: CASSHPGQGGDTQYF. The chain combines TRBV5-4 with TRBJ2-3; 9 nucleotides agree with TRBD1. Germline V CDR1 and CDR2: SGHNT, YYREEE (reference sequence). J was trimmed by 5 bases and V by 4 bases; bases with no gene match: 8. This CDR3 contains 15 residues.